Listed here are 28 T cell receptor beta chains from one sample, sequenced in a study of OX40 agonist ivuxolimab in advanced cancers. The library was obtained by the immunoSEQ multiplex PCR assay. Drawn from immuneACCESS, this table holds only the in-frame rearrangements with V and J called that TCRdb kept. Clones are partly lost; checked studies trace under half to an unresolved V gene and leave the rest unexplained. This sample holds some 45,000 clones; around 80% were observed only once. The top ten hold about 5.2% of the sample. The specimen was CD4+ or CD8+ T cells sorted from blood, collected in a trial of the OX40 agonist ivuxolimab. The origin of the receptors is an adult with an advanced solid tumor such as melanoma, head and neck, liver or kidney cancer.

The chain joins TRBV5-5 to TRBJ2-5; TRBD1 matches 9 bases. Trimming removed 4 bases from V and 5 bases from J; junction bases left unmatched: 3. The CDR3 extends over 13 amino acids. Germline CDR1 reads SGHKS; CDR2 reads YYEKEE (reference sequence). The CDR3 coding sequence is TGTGCCAGCAGCGGGACAGGGCGGGAGACCCAGTACTTC. Translated, it gives CASSGTGRETQYF.

The CDR3, as DNA: TGTGCCAGAAGCACCGGACAGGGTAGCACAGATACGCAGTATTTT. Translating gives CARSTGQGSTDTQYF. V gene TRBV5-3 combines with J gene TRBJ2-3, with 8 nucleotides matching TRBD1. TRBV5-3 falls under the ORF class, with uncertain function. V lost 4 bases, J lost 0 bases, and 4 bases stayed unmatched. The length of the CDR3 is 15 residues.

This clone was detected only a few times. The chain uses TRBV10-3 and TRBJ2-6; D gene uncertain. Germline CDR1 and CDR2: ENHRY and SYGVKD. The CDR3 extends over 14 amino acids. Trimming stripped 3 bases from V and 2 bases from J, with 5 bases between. The CDR3 region is CAISDATGANVLTF. The CDR3 nucleotides read TGTGCCATCAGTGACGCAACTGGGGCCAACGTCCTGACTTTC.

The chain employs TRBV7-8 and TRBJ2-3; 7 bases agree with TRBD1. Germline CDR1 SGHVS, CDR2 FQNEAQ. V dropped 3 bases and J dropped 4; count of bases not matched to a gene: 4. The CDR3 runs to 14 residues. CDR3 sequence: CASSLRQGSDTQYF. For the CDR3, the DNA is TGTGCCAGCAGCTTGCGACAGGGCTCAGATACGCAGTATTTT. The full variable domain, rest sourced from reference TRBV7-8 and TRBJ2-3, is GAGVSQSPRYKVAKRGQDVALRCDPISGHVSLFWYQQALGQGPEFLTYFQNEAQLDKSGLPSDRFFAERPEGSVSTLKIQRTQQEDSAVYLCASSLRQGSDTQYFGPGTRLTVL.

Remarks on this clone: Other DNA sequences of this sample code for an identical CDR3. The chain carries TRBV6-6 and TRBJ2-2; D perhaps matches TRBD1 (5 bases). The CDR3 sequence is 15 residues long. CDR1 is MNHNY, CDR2 SVGAGI, per germline (reference sequence). Between the trimmed V and J ends, which lost 2 bases and 5 bases, there was a span of 12 bases. The CDR3 loop is CASSYGQGGTGELFF. The DNA of the CDR3 is TGTGCCAGCAGTTACGGGCAGGGTGGGACCGGGGAGCTGTTTTTT.

This chain connects TRBV6-1 to TRBJ2-7; D possibly corresponds to TRBD2 (6 bases). V shed 10 bases and J shed 4 bases, with 20 bases lying between them. This CDR3 contains 14 residues. Germline CDR1 MNHNS, CDR2 SASEGT. The CDR3 bases are TGTGCCACCTGCCGGGAGATCGGCGTTTACGAGCAGTACTTC. The encoded protein is CATCREIGVYEQYF.

V gene TRBV9 combines with J gene TRBJ2-7, with 8 bases matching TRBD1. CDR1 and CDR2 (germline): SGDLS, YYNGEE. The CDR3 length is 14 residues. V shed 0 bases, J shed 3 bases, and the junction held 2 bases outside the gene matches. The CDR3 DNA sequence: TGTGCCAGCAGCGTAGGGGACAGGAACTACGAGCAGTACTTC. Translating gives CASSVGDRNYEQYF.

CDR3 sequence: CASSRQPYEQYF. CDR3 bases: TGTGCCAGCAGTAGACAGCCCTACGAGCAGTACTTC. The rearrangement links TRBV6-1 to TRBJ2-7; maybe TRBD1 (5 bases). The germline V gene has CDR1 MNHNS and CDR2 SASEGT. V lost 5 bases, J lost 2 bases, and 7 bases lay in between. The CDR3 is 12 residues long.

This clone was counted between two and nine times. The J gene is TRBJ2-7, the V gene TRBV11-2; D remains ambiguous. CDR1 and CDR2 (germline): SGHAT, FQNNGV. Trimming left V 1 base short and J 6 bases short, with 4 bases between. CDR3 length equals 11 residues. The CDR3, as DNA: TGTGCCAGCAGCTTAGCCAGCGAGCAGTACTTC. Its protein is CASSLASEQYF.

The chain uses TRBV11-1 and TRBJ1-1; D not certain. The ends were cut back, 0 bases at V and 11 bases at J, with 10 bases in the middle. The CDR3 totals 12 residues. Looked up from germline, CDR1 is SGHAT and CDR2 is FQDESV (reference sequence). CDR3 coding DNA: TGTGCCAGCAGCTTAGCCGAAAGGGAGGCTTTCTTT. As protein: CASSLAEREAFF.

This chain links TRBV30 with TRBJ2-1, with D hard to call. V lost 0 bases and J 5 bases, leaving 14 bases between the germline ends. The CDR3 has 15 residues. Germline loops: CDR1 GTSNPN, CDR2 SVGIG (reference sequence). CDR3 nucleotide sequence: TGTGCCTGGAGTGTAACTGTACAGATAAACAATGAGCAGTTCTTC. Its protein product is CAWSVTVQINNEQFF. Supplemented by reference TRBV30 and TRBJ2-1, the full variable domain reads SQTIHQWPATLVQPVGSPLSLECTVEGTSNPNLYWYRQAAGRGLQLLFYSVGIGQISSEVPQNLSASRPQDRQFILSSKKLLLSDSGFYLCAWSVTVQINNEQFFGPGTRLTVL.

CDR3 DNA sequence: TGTGCCTGGAACTGGGGGGGGTATGAGCAGTTCTTC. It encodes CAWNWGGYEQFF. The rearrangement joins TRBV30 to TRBJ2-1; 7 nucleotides align to TRBD2. The V segment lost 4 bases and the J segment 8 bases; nucleotides outside the gene matches: 5. CDR1 and CDR2 from the germline V gene are GTSNPN and SVGIG (reference sequence). The CDR3 is 12 residues long.

In its sample, this clone was seen once. V usage is TRBV11-2 and J usage is TRBJ2-1; D remains ambiguous. Trimming pared 3 bases from V and 9 bases from J, leaving 6 bases between. This CDR3 has 11 amino acids. The germline V gene has CDR1 SGHAT and CDR2 FQNNGV. CDR3 sequence: CASSFSAEQFF. The CDR3 coding sequence is TGTGCCAGCAGCTTTAGTGCTGAGCAGTTCTTC.

The chain combines TRBV6-1 with TRBJ1-1; D uncertain. Germline assignment: CDR1 MNHNS and CDR2 SASEGT. V was shortened by 2 bases and J by 4 bases, with 11 bases between the two germline ends. The CDR3 consists of 14 residues. The CDR3 DNA is TGTGCCAGCAGTGAATTTAGGTTAAGCACTGAAGCTTTCTTT. Protein product: CASSEFRLSTEAFF.

The V gene is TRBV5-5, the J gene TRBJ1-2; D unclear. The V and J ends lost 0 bases and 1 base respectively, with 10 bases between them. The CDR3 consists of 15 residues. Germline V lookup: CDR1 SGHKS, CDR2 YYEKEE (reference sequence). The CDR3 region is CASSLDPLFNYGYTF. CDR3 sequence (DNA): TGTGCCAGCAGCTTGGACCCACTCTTTAACTATGGCTACACCTTC.

The J gene is TRBJ2-1, the V gene TRBV11-2, with 7 bases lining up with TRBD2. Trimming took 5 bases from V and 7 from J; bases not matched to a gene: 14. From germline, CDR1 is SGHAT and CDR2 FQNNGV. This CDR3 is 16 amino acids long. The CDR3 DNA sequence: TGTGCCAGCAGCGACACGGGAGGTTCCGGTGAGAATGAGCAGTTCTTC. It translates to CASSDTGGSGENEQFF.

As for this clone: Relative to the germline gene, one junction end is altered; a read error may explain this. The CDR3 sequence: CASARGGHYDYTF. The CDR3 DNA reads TGTGCCAGCGCTCGGGGAGGACACTATGACTACACCTTC. The chain is built from TRBV28 and TRBJ1-2; a weak D match, TRBD1 (5 bases). The CDR3 has 13 residues. The germline V gene encodes CDR1 MDHEN and CDR2 SYDVKM.

The V gene is TRBV6-5, the J gene TRBJ2-5; 9 bases agree with TRBD1. Per the germline V gene, CDR1 is MNHEY and CDR2 is SVGAGI. The length of the CDR3 is 16 residues. Losses at the gene ends were 2 bases for V and 5 bases for J; bases not matched to a gene: 9. The CDR3 bases are TGTGCCAGCAGTTACGTTCTAACAGGGGGCGCGGAGACCCAGTACTTC. It yields the protein CASSYVLTGGAETQYF.

This chain uses TRBV28 with TRBJ2-7; 7 nucleotides align to TRBD1. The germline CDR1 and CDR2 sequences are MDHEN and SYDVKM. The CDR3 loop spans 15 amino acids. After removal of 7 bases from V and 0 bases from J, the junction contained 9 bases not matched to a gene. The CDR3 reads CASTSGGTSSYEQYF. The CDR3 coding sequence is TGTGCCAGCACCTCAGGGGGAACTAGCTCCTACGAGCAGTACTTC. The whole variable domain, remainder taken from reference TRBV28 and TRBJ2-7, is DVKVTQSSRYLVKRTGEKVFLECVQDMDHENMFWYRQDPGLGLRLIYFSYDVKMKEKGDIPEGYSVSREKKERFSLILESASTNQTSMYLCASTSGGTSSYEQYFGPGTRLTVT.

The J gene is TRBJ2-2, the V gene TRBV18, with D hard to call. CDR1 KGHSH and CDR2 LQKENI come from the germline V gene. V dropped 3 bases and J dropped 6 bases, with 11 bases sitting between them. The CDR3 covers 14 residues. This CDR3 is CASSPSKGPGELFF. CDR3 DNA: TGTGCCAGCTCACCGTCGAAAGGACCCGGGGAGCTGTTTTTT.

The chain couples TRBV18 to TRBJ2-7; D possibly corresponds to TRBD2 (6 bases). From germline, CDR1 is KGHSH and CDR2 LQKENI. V lost 3 bases and J 1 base, leaving 10 bases between the germline ends. The CDR3 has 14 amino acids. CDR3 nucleotides: TGTGCCAGCTCACCGATCGGGGGTTCCTACGAGCAGTACTTC. As protein: CASSPIGGSYEQYF.

The rearrangement uses TRBV5-1 and TRBJ1-2; D not certain. Germline V lookup: CDR1 SGHRS, CDR2 YFSETQ. The CDR3 runs 15 residues. V shed 1 base and J shed 1 base, with 11 bases lying between them. The chain's CDR3 is CASSLQISDNYGYTF. The CDR3 bases are TGCGCCAGCAGCTTGCAGATTTCGGATAACTATGGCTACACCTTC.

This clone was detected only a few times. This chain connects TRBV19 to TRBJ1-4; TRBD1 matches at 8 bases. This CDR3 has 13 amino acids. J lost 7 bases, V lost 4 bases, and 2 bases had no gene match. CDR1 and CDR2 from the germline V gene are LNHDA and SQIVND (reference sequence). CDR3: CASSKGTGEKLFF. The CDR3 DNA follows: TGTGCCAGTAGTAAAGGGACAGGTGAAAAACTGTTTTTT.

The rearrangement uses TRBV21-1 and TRBJ1-2; the listed D gene, TRBD1, was not tested against the DNA. TRBV21-1 is given as a pseudogene. This CDR3 contains 19 residues. This CDR3 reads CASSKIWGTEGALNYGYTF. As DNA, the CDR3 is TGTGCCAGCAGCAAAATTTGGGGCACGGAGGGGGCTCTGAACTATGGCTACACCTTC.

To note about this clone: Germline is not matched at one junction end, which may reflect a read error. The rearrangement links TRBV5-1 to TRBJ1-2, with D perhaps TRBD1 (5 bases). Germline assignment: CDR1 SGHRS and CDR2 YFSETQ. The CDR3 consists of 13 residues. The CDR3 DNA sequence: TGCGCCAGCAGCCTTCCGGGGGGTGCTGGCAACACCTTC. It is translated as CASSLPGGAGNTF.

The DNA of the CDR3 is TGTGCCACCAGCAGCGGACAGGCAGGGGAAGAGACCCAGTACTTC. Its protein product is CATSSGQAGEETQYF. The gene calls are TRBV15 and TRBJ2-5, with 7 bases matching TRBD1. CDR1 is LNHNV, CDR2 YYDKDF, per germline (reference sequence). The CDR3 contains 15 residues. J was trimmed by 3 bases and V by 3 bases; bases with no gene match: 7.

This sequence joins TRBV10-1 and TRBJ2-2, with TRBD1 identical over 8 bases. The CDR3 spans 18 residues. Trimming at V came to 2 bases and at J to 5 bases, leaving 13 bases not matched to a gene. Germline CDR1 reads WNHNN; CDR2 reads SYGVQD (reference sequence). For the CDR3, the DNA is TGCGCCAGCAGTGAGATGGTCGCGGGACAGGCCGGAACCGGGGAGCTGTTTTTT. It is translated as CASSEMVAGQAGTGELFF.

J is TRBJ2-1 and V is TRBV6-5; TRBD2 is a possible D gene (6 bases). V was trimmed by 10 bases and J by 5 bases, leaving 15 bases between them. Germline CDR1 and CDR2: MNHEY and SVGAGI. CDR3 length equals 13 residues. CDR3 coding DNA: TGTGCCACCAGGGACTGGGCCAACAATGAGCAGTTCTTC. Protein sequence: CATRDWANNEQFF.